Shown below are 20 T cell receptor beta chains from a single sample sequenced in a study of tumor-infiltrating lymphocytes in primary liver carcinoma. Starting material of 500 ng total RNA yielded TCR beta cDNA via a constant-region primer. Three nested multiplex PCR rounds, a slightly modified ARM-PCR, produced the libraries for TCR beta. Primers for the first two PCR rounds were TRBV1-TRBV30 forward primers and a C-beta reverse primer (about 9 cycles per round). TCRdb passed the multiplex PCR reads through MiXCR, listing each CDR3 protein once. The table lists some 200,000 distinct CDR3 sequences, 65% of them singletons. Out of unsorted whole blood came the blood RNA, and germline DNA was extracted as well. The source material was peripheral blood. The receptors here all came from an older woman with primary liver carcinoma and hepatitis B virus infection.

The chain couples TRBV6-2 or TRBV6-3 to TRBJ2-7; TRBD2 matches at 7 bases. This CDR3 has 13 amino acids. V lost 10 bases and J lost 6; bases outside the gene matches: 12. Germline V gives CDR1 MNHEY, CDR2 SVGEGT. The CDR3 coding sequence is TGTGCCAACAGGCGAACTAGCGAGTTCGAGCAGTACTTC. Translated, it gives CANRRTSEFEQYF.

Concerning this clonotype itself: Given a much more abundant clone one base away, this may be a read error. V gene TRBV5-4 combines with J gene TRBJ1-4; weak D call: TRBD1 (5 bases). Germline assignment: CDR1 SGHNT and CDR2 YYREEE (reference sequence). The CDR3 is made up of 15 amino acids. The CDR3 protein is CACSLTGTGNEKLFF. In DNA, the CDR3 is TGTGCCTGCAGCTTGACCGGGACGGGAAATGAAAAACTGTTTTTT.

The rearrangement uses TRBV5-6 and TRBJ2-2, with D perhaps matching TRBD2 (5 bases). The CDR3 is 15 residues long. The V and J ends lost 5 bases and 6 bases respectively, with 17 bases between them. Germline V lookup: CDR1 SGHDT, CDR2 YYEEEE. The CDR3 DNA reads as TGTGCCAGCAGGGGAGACCAAACTGGACCCGGGGAGCTGTTTTTT. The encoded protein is CASRGDQTGPGELFF.

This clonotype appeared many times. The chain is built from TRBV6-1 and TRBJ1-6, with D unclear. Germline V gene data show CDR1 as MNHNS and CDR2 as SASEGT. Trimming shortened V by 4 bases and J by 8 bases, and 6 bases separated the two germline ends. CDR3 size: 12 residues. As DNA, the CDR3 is TGTGCCAGCAGTGCGGGATATTCACCCCTCCACTTT. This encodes CASSAGYSPLHF.

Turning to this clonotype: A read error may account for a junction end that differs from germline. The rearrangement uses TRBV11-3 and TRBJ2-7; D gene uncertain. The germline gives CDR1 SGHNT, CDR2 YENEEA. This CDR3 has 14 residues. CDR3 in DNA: TGTGCCGGCAGCCCATATACGACCCCCTACAAGCAGTACTTC. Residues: CAGSPYTTPYKQYF.

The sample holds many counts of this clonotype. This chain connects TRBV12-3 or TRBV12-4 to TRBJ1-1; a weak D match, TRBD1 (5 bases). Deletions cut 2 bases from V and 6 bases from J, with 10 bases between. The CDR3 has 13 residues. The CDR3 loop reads CASSLLGTAEAFF. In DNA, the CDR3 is TGTGCCAGCAGTTTATTGGGGACGGCTGAAGCTTTCTTT.

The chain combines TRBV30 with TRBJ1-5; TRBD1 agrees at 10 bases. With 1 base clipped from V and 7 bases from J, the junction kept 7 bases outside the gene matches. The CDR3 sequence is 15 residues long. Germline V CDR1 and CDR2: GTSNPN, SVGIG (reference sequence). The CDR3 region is CAWSAGTGDRQPQHF. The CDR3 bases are TGTGCCTGGAGTGCAGGGACAGGGGATCGGCAGCCCCAGCATTTT. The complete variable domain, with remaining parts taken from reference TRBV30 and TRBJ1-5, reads SQTIHQWPATLVQPVGSPLSLECTVEGTSNPNLYWYRQAAGRGLQLLFYSVGIGQISSEVPQNLSASRPQDRQFILSSKKLLLSDSGFYLCAWSAGTGDRQPQHFGDGTRLSIL.

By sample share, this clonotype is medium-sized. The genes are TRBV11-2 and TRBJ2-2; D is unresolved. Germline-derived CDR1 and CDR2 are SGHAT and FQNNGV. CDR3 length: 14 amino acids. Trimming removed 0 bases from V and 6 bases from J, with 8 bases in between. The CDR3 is CASSLDRQAGELFF. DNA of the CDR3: TGTGCCAGCAGCTTAGATCGTCAGGCCGGGGAGCTGTTTTTT.

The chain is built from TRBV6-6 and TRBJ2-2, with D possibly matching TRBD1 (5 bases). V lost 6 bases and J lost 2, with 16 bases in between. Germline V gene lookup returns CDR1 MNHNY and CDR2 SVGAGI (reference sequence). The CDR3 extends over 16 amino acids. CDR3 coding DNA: TGTGCCAGCAGCCCCCGACAGCGCCTTAACACCGGGGAGCTGTTTTTT. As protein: CASSPRQRLNTGELFF.

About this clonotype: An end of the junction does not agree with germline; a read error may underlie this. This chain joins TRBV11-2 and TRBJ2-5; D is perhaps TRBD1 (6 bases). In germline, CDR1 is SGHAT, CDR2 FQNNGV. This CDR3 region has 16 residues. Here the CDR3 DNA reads TGTGCCAACAGCTACTCCCGTGGTAGGGGGAGAGGGACCCAGTACTTC. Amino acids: CANSYSRGRGRGTQYF.

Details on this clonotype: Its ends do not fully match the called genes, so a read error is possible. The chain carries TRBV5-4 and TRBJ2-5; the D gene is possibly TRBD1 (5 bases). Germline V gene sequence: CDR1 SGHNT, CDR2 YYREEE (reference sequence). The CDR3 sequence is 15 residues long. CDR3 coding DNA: TGTGCCAGCAGCACTCCGACAAGGGGCATAGAGATCCAGTACTTC. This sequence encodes CASSTPTRGIEIQYF.

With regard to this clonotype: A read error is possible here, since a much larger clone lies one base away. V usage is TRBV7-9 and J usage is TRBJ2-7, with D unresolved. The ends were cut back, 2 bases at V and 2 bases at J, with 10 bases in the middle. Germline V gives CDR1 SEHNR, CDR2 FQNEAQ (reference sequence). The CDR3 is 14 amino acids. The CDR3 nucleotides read TGTGCCAGCAGCTTACCTGAGTCCCCCTACGAGCAGTACTTC. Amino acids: CASSLPESPYEQYF.

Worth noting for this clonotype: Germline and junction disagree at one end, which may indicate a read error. CDR3 DNA: TGCGCCTGCAGCTTGCGGACAGGCACAGATACGCAGTATTTT. This encodes CACSLRTGTDTQYF. The V gene is TRBV5-1, the J gene TRBJ2-3; possibly TRBD1 for D (6 bases). The CDR3 is 14 amino acids. CDR1 and CDR2 (germline): SGHRS, YFSETQ.

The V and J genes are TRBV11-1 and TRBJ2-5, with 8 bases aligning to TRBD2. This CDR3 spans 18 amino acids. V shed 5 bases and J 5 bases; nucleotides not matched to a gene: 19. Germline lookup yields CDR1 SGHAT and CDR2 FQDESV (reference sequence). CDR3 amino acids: CASSGRLARGRSGETQYF. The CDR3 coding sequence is TGTGCCAGCAGCGGTCGACTAGCGAGAGGGCGGTCAGGGGAGACCCAGTACTTC.

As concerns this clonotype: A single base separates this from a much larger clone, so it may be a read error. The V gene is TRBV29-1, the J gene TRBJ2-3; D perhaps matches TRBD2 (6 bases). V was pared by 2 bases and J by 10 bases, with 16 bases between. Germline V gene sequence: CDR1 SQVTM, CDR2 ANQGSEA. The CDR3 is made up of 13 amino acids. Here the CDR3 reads CSVEKLSGDSQYF. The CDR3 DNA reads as TGCAGCGTTGAAAAACTATCGGGAGACTCGCAGTATTTT.

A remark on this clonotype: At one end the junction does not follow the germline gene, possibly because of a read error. Here the CDR3 DNA reads TGTGCCAGCTTCAGACAGGGAGGGTGGGACTATGGGTACACCTTC. Translated, it gives CASFRQGGWDYGYTF. This rearrangement joins TRBV6-5 to TRBJ1-2; 7 bases align to TRBD1. The germline V gene has CDR1 MNHEY and CDR2 SVGAGI. The CDR3 is 15 residues long.

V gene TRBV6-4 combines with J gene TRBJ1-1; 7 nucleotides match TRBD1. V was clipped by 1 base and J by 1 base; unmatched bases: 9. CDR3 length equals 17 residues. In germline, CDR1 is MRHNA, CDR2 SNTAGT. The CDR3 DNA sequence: TGTGCCAGCAGTGACTTTCTCCGACAGGGAGGGAACACTGAAGCTTTCTTT. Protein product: CASSDFLRQGGNTEAFF.

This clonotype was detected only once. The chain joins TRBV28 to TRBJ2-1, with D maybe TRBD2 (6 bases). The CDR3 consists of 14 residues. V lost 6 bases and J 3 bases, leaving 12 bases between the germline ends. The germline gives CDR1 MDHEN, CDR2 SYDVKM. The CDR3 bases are TGTGCCAGCAGGGAGGGAAGCTTCTACAATGAGCAGTTCTTC. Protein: CASREGSFYNEQFF.

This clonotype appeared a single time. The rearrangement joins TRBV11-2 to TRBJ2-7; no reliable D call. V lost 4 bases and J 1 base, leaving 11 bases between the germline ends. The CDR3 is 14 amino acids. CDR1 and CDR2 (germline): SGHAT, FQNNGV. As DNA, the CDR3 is TGTGCCAGCAGCTCGATAATGGGATCCTACGAGCAGTACTTC. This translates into CASSSIMGSYEQYF.

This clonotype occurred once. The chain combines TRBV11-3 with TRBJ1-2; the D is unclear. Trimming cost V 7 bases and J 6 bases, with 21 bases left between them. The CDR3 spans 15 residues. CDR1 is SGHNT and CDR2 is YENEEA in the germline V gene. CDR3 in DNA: TGTGCCAGCAACCTCGGTACGGCCAATCCCCATGGCTACACCTTC. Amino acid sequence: CASNLGTANPHGYTF.